Given below is one TCR beta chain in context. Its antigen is currently unknown. The material for each subset, its genomic DNA, was split evenly across several immunoSEQ plates. TCRdb's copy holds only in-frame clones and misses some; the assay was immunoSEQ multiplex PCR. The sample gives around 1.9 million clones, 85% to 95% of which show up once; about 1.6% is in the top ten. CDR1 SGDLS and CDR2 YYNGEE come from the germline V gene. The CDR3 sequence is 15 residues long. Germline trimming cut 0 bases from V and 12 bases from J; bases unmatched to any gene: 10. CD8 cells classed as naive were CD45RO-negative and positively selected for CCR7, excluding terminally differentiated effector memory CD45RA+ cells. The donors were all Caucasian adults (living in Nashville, Tennessee). These data originate in a study of shared clonotypes between healthy human individuals. Study observations and caveats: Generation probabilities of non-shared clonotypes were lower (relative to those shared by all four donors). In having few donors, the study represented limited genetic and exposure-history diversity.

The sample was naive CD8+ T cells from PBMCs. This clonotype originated in a man younger than 35 in good health. Some clones in this sample may be carry-over from other donors' samples. The rearrangement joins TRBV9 to TRBJ1-4; 8 bases are shared with TRBD1. CDR3 amino acids: CASSVGATGAYELFF. Here the CDR3 DNA reads TGTGCCAGCAGCGTAGGGGCGACAGGGGCGTATGAACTGTTTTTT.